This T cell receptor beta chain was sequenced during a study of OX40 agonist ivuxolimab in advanced cancers. Study context: Dose-escalation patients had hepatocellular carcinoma, melanoma, renal cell or head and neck cancer.

Sequenced by immunoSEQ multiplex PCR; TCRdb stores in-frame clones only, minus some. The sample includes tens of thousands of clones, 75% to 85% seen only once; the top ten take under 9%. CDR3 size: 14 residues. Trimming cost V 3 bases and J 2 bases, with 8 bases left between them. CDR1 and CDR2 from the germline V gene are SGHNT and YYREEE (reference sequence). Study-level results: By week 6 at 0.1 to 3.0 mg/kg, blood CD4+ and CD8+ T cells had expanded clonally. In CD8+ T cells, expanded clones were on average more numerous than in CD4+.

Remarks on this clone: Its antigen is not identified.

The receptor's source is an adult with an advanced solid tumor such as melanoma, head and neck, liver or kidney cancer. The chain combines TRBV5-4 with TRBJ2-2, with no clear D. The starting material was CD4+ or CD8+ T cells sorted from blood, obtained in a trial of the OX40 agonist ivuxolimab. The CDR3 region has the DNA TGTGCCAGCAGCTGGAACGGTAACACCGGGGAGCTGTTTTTT. Translated: CASSWNGNTGELFF.